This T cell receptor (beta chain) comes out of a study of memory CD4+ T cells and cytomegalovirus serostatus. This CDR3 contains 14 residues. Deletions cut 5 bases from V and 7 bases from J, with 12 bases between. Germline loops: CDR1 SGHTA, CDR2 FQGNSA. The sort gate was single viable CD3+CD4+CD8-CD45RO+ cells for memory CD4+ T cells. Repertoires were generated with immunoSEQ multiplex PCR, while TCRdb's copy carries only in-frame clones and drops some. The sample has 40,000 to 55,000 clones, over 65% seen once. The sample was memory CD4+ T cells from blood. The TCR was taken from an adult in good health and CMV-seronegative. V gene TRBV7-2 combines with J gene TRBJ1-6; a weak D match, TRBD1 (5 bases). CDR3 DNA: TGTGCCAGCAGCCCGCAGGGAAGGAATTCACCCCTCCACTTT. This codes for CASSPQGRNSPLHF.